This record covers a single T cell receptor beta chain. There are 14 residues in the CDR3. Germline V gives CDR1 SNHLY, CDR2 FYNNEI. The trim removed 3 bases at V and 7 bases at J, leaving 5 bases unmatched. The entry originates in a study of blood T cell repertoires in COVID-19. Study-wide context: Italy, Spain and the United States were the sources of the convalescent and acute COVID-19 samples.

Measured with immunoSEQ multiplex PCR; TCRdb has only the in-frame clones, and not every one. The sample gives 210,000 or so clones, approximately 85% of which show up once; roughly 4.6% is in the top ten. The chain is built from TRBV2 and TRBJ2-2, with 7 bases fitting TRBD2. This TCR derives from a man aged 50 to 59 with COVID-19, enrolled during active disease. Sequencing used peripheral blood. The CDR3 DNA reads TGTGCCAGCAGTGAGAGGCGGGGGATCGGGGAGCTGTTTTTT. It specifies CASSERRGIGELFF.